Sequencing of this T cell receptor (beta chain) was carried out in a study of shared T cell receptors in the human thymus (TCRdb year 2021). Regarding the study in general: The study examined how self-reactive, shared T-cell receptor alpha chains are generated in the human thymus.

Worth noting for this clone: Its cognate antigen has yet to be identified. No base quality information exists; no much larger clone differs at one position.

Trimming at the junction amounts to 4 bases on V and 7 bases on J, and the germline ends lie 19 bases apart. CDR1 and CDR2 were assigned from the germline V gene (reference sequence) as MNHEY and SMNVEV. The CDR3 has 16 amino acids, counting the end cysteine and phenylalanine. Of all the DNA, just the CDR3 is kept, 48 bases in frame from base 1. Libraries were made using the immunoSEQ multiplex PCR assay. TCRdb retrieved this table from immuneACCESS and kept in-frame rearrangements only. Not all clones are present; in checked studies, unresolved V genes account for under half, and no reason is known for the remainder. The sample data list about 610,000 clones, and over 75% of these were observed just once. Jointly, the top ten make up 0.0095% to 0.013% of the sample. These data also formed part of another study, on human thymus T cells. The second study reports: Donors were immunologically healthy infants undergoing open corrective cardiac surgery for congenital heart defects in Finland. The thymus tissue came from surgical resects taken out during corrective cardiac surgery. Both the thymic and the peripheral blood repertoires appeared to show biased V and J gene segment usage. According to the related research, thymic TCR repertoires were highly overlapping among unrelated individuals. The study characterized TCR alpha and beta repertoires from fewer than 10 infant thymus samples and a few related peripheral blood samples. The cohort included six male and a couple of female infants, with donor ages spanning 7 to 244 days. Thymocytes were freed from the tissue by mechanical means and kept at -70 degrees C as pellets of roughly 9-33 million cells. Genomic DNA was extracted from frozen cell pellets with a QIAsymphony instrument. The immunoSEQ multiplex PCR assay was used to amplify the TCRB and TCRAD loci from a standardized amount of quality-controlled genomic DNA. The amplicons spanned the V(D)J region and were long enough to cover the CDR3 and allow V and J genes to be identified. Amplicon sequencing was performed on an Illumina platform through the commercial immunoSEQ service. Primer bias and sequencing errors were corrected as previously described, and TCRAD and TCRB were defined on the basis of the IMGT database. Repertoires were analysed with immunoSEQ Analyzer 3.0 and VDJTools, covering basic statistics, V/J segment usage, diversity estimates, rarefaction and pairwise overlap. Diversity was estimated using the Chao1, ChaoE, Efron-Thisted, Shannon and inverse Simpson indices, and was also estimated on datasets down-sampled to the size of the smallest sample. Repertoire overlap was determined by strict matching of CDR3 nucleotide sequence, V gene and J gene, and Jaccard-based multidimensional scaling clustering was applied. On average, thymus samples gave 750,000 to 1,000,000 unique TCRB clonotypes, whereas blood samples gave 75,000 to 85,000.

Recombination connected TRBV27 to TRBJ1-4; TRBD1 could be the D gene, as 6 bases match. This receptor was obtained from a boy under three years old with a congenital heart defect. Donor details come from another sample of the same person, matched by shared clones. Specimen: thymocytes. In nucleotide form, the sequence is TGTGCCAGCAGTTCCCTTACAGGGCAAAAAGGTGAAAAACTGTTTTTT. It codes for CASSSLTGQKGEKLFF.